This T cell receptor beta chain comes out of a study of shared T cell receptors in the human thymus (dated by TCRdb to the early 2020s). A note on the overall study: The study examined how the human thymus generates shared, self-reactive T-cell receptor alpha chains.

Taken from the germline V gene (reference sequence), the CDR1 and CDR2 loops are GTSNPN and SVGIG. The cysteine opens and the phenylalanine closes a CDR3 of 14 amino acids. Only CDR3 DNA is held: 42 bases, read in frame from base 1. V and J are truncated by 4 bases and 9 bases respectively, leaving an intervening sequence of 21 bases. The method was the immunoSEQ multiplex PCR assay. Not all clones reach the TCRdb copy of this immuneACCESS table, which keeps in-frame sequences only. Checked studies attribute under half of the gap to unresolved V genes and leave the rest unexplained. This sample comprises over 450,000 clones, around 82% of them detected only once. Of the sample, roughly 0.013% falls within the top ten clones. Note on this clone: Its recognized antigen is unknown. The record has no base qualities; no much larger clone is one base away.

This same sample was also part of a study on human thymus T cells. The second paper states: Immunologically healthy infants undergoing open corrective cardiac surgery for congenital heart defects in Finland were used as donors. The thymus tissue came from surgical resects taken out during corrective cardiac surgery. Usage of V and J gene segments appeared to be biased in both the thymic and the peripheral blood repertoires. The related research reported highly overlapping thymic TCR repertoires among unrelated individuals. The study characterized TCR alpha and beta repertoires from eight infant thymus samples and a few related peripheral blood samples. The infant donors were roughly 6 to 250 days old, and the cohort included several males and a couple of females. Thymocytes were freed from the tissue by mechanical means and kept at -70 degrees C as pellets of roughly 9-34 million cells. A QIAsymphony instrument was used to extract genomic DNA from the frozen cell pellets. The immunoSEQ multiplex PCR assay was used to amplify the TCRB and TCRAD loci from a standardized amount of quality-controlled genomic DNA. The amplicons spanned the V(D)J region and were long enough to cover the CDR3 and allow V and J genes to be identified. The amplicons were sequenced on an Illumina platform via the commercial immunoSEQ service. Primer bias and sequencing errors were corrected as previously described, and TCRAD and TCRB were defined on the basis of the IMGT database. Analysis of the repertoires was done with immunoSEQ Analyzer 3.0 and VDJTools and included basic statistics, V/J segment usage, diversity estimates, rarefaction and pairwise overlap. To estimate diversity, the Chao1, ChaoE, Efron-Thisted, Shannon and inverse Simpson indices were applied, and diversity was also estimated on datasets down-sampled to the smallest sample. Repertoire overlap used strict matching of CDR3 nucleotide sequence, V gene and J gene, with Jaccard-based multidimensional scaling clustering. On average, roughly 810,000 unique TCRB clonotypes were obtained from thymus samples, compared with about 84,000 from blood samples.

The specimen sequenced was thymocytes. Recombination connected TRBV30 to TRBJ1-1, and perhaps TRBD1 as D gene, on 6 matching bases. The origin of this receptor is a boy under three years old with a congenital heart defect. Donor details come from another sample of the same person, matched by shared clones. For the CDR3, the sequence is CAWKYNIGGSQAFF. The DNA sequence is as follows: TGTGCCTGGAAATACAACATAGGGGGAAGCCAAGCTTTCTTT. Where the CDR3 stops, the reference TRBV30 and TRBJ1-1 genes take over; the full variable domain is SQTIHQWPATLVQPVGSPLSLECTVEGTSNPNLYWYRQAAGRGLQLLFYSVGIGQISSEVPQNLSASRPQDRQFILSSKKLLLSDSGFYLCAWKYNIGGSQAFFGQGTRLTVV.